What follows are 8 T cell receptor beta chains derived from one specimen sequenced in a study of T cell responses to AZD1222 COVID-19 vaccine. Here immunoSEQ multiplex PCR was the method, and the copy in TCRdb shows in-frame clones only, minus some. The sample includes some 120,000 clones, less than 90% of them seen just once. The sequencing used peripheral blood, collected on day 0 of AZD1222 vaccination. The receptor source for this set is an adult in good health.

CDR3 nucleotide sequence: TGTGCCTGGAGTGCGAGACAGGGGCGATGGGCCCAGTACTTC. This translates into CAWSARQGRWAQYF. The rearrangement joins TRBV30 to TRBJ2-5; 8 positions agree with TRBD1. This CDR3 is built from 14 residues. J gave up 9 bases and V 1 base, and 10 bases lay outside the gene matches. Looked up from germline, CDR1 is GTSNPN and CDR2 is SVGIG (reference sequence).

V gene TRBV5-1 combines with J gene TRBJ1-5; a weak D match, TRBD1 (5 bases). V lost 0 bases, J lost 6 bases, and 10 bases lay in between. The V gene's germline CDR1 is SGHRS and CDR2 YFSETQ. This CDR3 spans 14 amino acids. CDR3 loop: CASSLVGEGQPQHF. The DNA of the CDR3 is TGCGCCAGCAGCTTGGTGGGGGAGGGTCAGCCCCAGCATTTT.

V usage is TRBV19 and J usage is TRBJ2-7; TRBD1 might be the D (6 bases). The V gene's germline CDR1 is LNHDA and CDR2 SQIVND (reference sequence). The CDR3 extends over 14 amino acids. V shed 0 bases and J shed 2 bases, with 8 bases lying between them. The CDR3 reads CASSIEQGPYEQYF. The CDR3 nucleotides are TGTGCCAGTAGTATAGAACAGGGCCCCTACGAGCAGTACTTC.

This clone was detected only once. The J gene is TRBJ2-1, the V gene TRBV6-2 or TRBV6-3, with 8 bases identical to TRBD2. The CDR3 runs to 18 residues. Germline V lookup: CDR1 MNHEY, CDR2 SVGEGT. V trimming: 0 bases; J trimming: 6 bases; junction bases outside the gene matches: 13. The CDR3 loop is CASSYSDGAGGRFNEQFF. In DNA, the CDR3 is TGTGCCAGCAGTTACTCCGACGGGGCGGGAGGTCGGTTCAATGAGCAGTTCTTC.

DNA for the CDR3: TGTGCCAGCAGCCAAAGAGGGATACGGGTCTACGAGCAGTACTTC. This gives the protein CASSQRGIRVYEQYF. The chain carries TRBV28 and TRBJ2-7; maybe TRBD2 (5 bases). Germline V lookup: CDR1 MDHEN, CDR2 SYDVKM. The germline V and J ends were trimmed by 6 bases and 3 bases, with 18 bases remaining between them. The length of the CDR3 is 15 residues.

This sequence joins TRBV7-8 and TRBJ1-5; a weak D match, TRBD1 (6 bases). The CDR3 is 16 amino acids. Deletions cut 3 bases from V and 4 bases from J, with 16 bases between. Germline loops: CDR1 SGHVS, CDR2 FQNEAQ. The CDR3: CASSLGAWGNNQPQHF. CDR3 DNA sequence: TGTGCCAGCAGCTTGGGGGCCTGGGGTAATAATCAGCCCCAGCATTTT.

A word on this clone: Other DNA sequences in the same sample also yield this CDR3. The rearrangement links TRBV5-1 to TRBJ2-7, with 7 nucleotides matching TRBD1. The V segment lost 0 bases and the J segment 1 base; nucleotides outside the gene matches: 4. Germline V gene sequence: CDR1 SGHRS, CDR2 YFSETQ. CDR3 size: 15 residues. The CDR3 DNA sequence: TGCGCCAGCAGCTTGGGGACAGGAGTGTCCTACGAGCAGTACTTC. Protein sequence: CASSLGTGVSYEQYF.

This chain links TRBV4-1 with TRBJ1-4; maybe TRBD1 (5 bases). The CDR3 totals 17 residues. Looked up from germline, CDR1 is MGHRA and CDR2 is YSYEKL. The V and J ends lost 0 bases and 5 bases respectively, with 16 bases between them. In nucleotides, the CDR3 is TGCGCCAGCAGCCAAGAAGGGAGGAGACAGAGGAATGAAAAACTGTTTTTT. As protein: CASSQEGRRQRNEKLFF.